The subject of this entry is one TCR beta chain. Its matching antigen is unknown. Over several immunoSEQ plates, each subset's genomic DNA was distributed in even portions. Profiled with immunoSEQ multiplex PCR; TCRdb holds only in-frame clones, not every one. Among some 2.1 million clones listed, approximately 94% were seen once. These data belong to a study of shared clonotypes between healthy human individuals. Findings and caveats of the study: Clonotypes that were shared across several donors made up roughly 5.2% of naive CD4 clonotypes. Generation probability values for non-shared clonotypes were lower than those for clonotypes shared by all four donors. Apart from blood, nothing was sampled; tissue repertoires likely differ.

The naive CD8 subset, CD45RO-negative cells positively selected for CCR7, excluded terminally differentiated effector memory CD45RA+ cells. The CDR3 covers 12 residues. Germline CDR1 is PRHDT and CDR2 is FYEKMQ (reference sequence). The germline V and J ends were trimmed by 5 bases and 7 bases, with 11 bases remaining between them. The material sequenced was naive CD8+ T cells sorted from blood. This receptor was taken from a man between 18 and 35 years old in good health. The V call is TRBV13, the J call TRBJ1-1; no clear D. The CDR3 region is CASSHIRFEAFF. The CDR3 nucleotides are TGTGCCAGCAGCCACATTAGGTTTGAAGCTTTCTTT.